These 22 T cell receptor beta chains came from one sample sequenced in a study of PD-L1 blockade in urothelial cancer. Profiling relied on immunoSEQ multiplex PCR, and the TCRdb table lists in-frame clones only, not all of them. The profile shows tens of thousands of clones, 70% to 90% of them singletons. Stated time point: peripheral blood 6 weeks after treatment start. Sequencing was performed on PBMCs, taken around atezolizumab (anti-PD-L1) treatment. These receptors all stem from a man aged 55 to 70 with urothelial cancer.

V gene TRBV7-2 combines with J gene TRBJ2-1; no clear D. Germline CDR1 SGHTA, CDR2 FQGNSA. Trimming pared 3 bases from V and 6 bases from J, leaving 12 bases between. This CDR3 spans 14 amino acids. The CDR3 DNA sequence: TGTGCCAGCAGCTTGGTCGGCGGTCGCAATGAGCAGTTCTTC. Translation gives CASSLVGGRNEQFF.

V usage is TRBV6-6 and J usage is TRBJ2-1, with unresolved D. This CDR3 comprises 15 residues. Germline values: CDR1 MNHNY, CDR2 SVGAGI (reference sequence). V lost 5 bases to trimming and J lost 6 bases, with 17 bases between them. This CDR3 reads CASSPTEPPLNEQFF. The CDR3 bases are TGTGCCAGCAGTCCCACAGAGCCACCCCTCAATGAGCAGTTCTTC.

Only one count was recorded for this clone. The rearrangement uses TRBV6-5 and TRBJ2-7; 7 positions agree with TRBD1. The CDR3 length is 15 residues. CDR1 MNHEY and CDR2 SVGAGI come from the germline V gene. V was pared by 6 bases and J by 3 bases, with 11 bases of the junction left unmatched. CDR3 in amino acids: CASSRGQRGLYEQYF. CDR3 in DNA: TGTGCCAGCAGCCGGGGACAGAGAGGCCTCTACGAGCAGTACTTC.

The J gene is TRBJ2-3, the V gene TRBV7-2; TRBD2 is a possible D gene (7 bases). V dropped 3 bases and J dropped 4 bases, with 14 bases sitting between them. The germline V gene encodes CDR1 SGHTA and CDR2 FQGNSA. This CDR3 contains 15 residues. The CDR3 bases are TGTGCCAGCAGCTTCGGAGGGGGGGCGGCAGATACGCAGTATTTT. It yields the protein CASSFGGGAADTQYF.

Remarks on this clone: Other DNA sequences within the sample encode an identical CDR3. The gene calls are TRBV5-1 and TRBJ1-5, with TRBD1 matching over 7 bases. Germline values: CDR1 SGHRS, CDR2 YFSETQ. This CDR3 comprises 15 residues. The junction had 2 bases not matched to a gene; V was cut back by 0 bases and J by 2 bases. CDR3 loop: CASSLDRGGNQPQHF. As DNA, the CDR3 is TGCGCCAGCAGCTTGGACAGGGGCGGCAATCAGCCCCAGCATTTT.

The CDR3 bases are TGTGCCAGCACCGAACGGGGGAATAGCAATCAGCCCCAGCATTTT. It translates to CASTERGNSNQPQHF. This chain joins TRBV2 and TRBJ1-5; maybe TRBD1 (5 bases). This CDR3 comprises 15 residues. From germline, CDR1 is SNHLY and CDR2 FYNNEI. V lost 7 bases and J lost 0, with 13 bases in between.

CDR3 nucleotide sequence: TGCGCCAGCAGCCAGACGGCCCAGGGGGCATTCCCCTACAATGAGCAGTTCTTC. Amino acid sequence: CASSQTAQGAFPYNEQFF. V is TRBV4-1 and J is TRBJ2-1, with 8 bases aligning to TRBD1. The CDR3 is made up of 18 amino acids. CDR1 and CDR2 from the germline V gene are MGHRA and YSYEKL. V shed 3 bases and J 2 bases; nucleotides not matched to a gene: 12.

The gene calls are TRBV5-1 and TRBJ2-5; no firm D call. Deletions cut 0 bases from V and 5 bases from J, with 8 bases between. CDR3 length equals 13 residues. Germline V gives CDR1 SGHRS, CDR2 YFSETQ. In DNA form, the CDR3 reads TGCGCCAGCAGCTTGGATGGTCGGGAGACCCAGTACTTC. Its translation: CASSLDGRETQYF.

The V call is TRBV19, the J call TRBJ2-3; 8 bases agree with TRBD2. J gave up 4 bases and V 3 bases, and 15 bases lay outside the gene matches. Germline V gives CDR1 LNHDA, CDR2 SQIVND (reference sequence). The CDR3 runs to 18 residues. CDR3 nucleotide sequence: TGTGCCAGTAGTATGGGGTTCGGGCTAGCGGGTAATGCAGATACGCAGTATTTT. Amino acid sequence: CASSMGFGLAGNADTQYF.

The J gene is TRBJ2-3, the V gene TRBV4-1; 12 nucleotides line up with TRBD1. Germline values: CDR1 MGHRA, CDR2 YSYEKL. CDR3 length: 16 amino acids. After removal of 1 base from V and 6 bases from J, the junction contained 5 bases not matched to a gene. The CDR3 sequence is CASSQAGTGGWDTQYF. The CDR3 coding sequence is TGCGCCAGCAGCCAAGCTGGGACAGGGGGCTGGGATACGCAGTATTTT.

The chain carries TRBV11-1 and TRBJ2-3; TRBD1 agrees at 9 bases. The length of the CDR3 is 14 residues. The trim removed 9 bases at V and 6 bases at J, leaving 10 bases unmatched. Germline V gene lookup returns CDR1 SGHAT and CDR2 FQDESV (reference sequence). CDR3 protein: CASKGQGSVDTQYF. The CDR3 DNA reads as TGTGCCAGTAAAGGACAGGGGTCGGTGGATACGCAGTATTTT.

This clone was observed a handful of times. The chain is built from TRBV7-8 and TRBJ1-2; tentatively, D is TRBD1 (5 bases). The germline gives CDR1 SGHVS, CDR2 FQNEAQ. This CDR3 is 12 amino acids long. The V end was cut by 5 bases, the J end by 7 bases, with 11 bases between. CDR3: CASSQGQSGYTF. CDR3 DNA: TGTGCCAGCAGCCAGGGCCAGTCTGGCTACACCTTC.

The genes are TRBV6-1 and TRBJ2-3, with 7 bases that match TRBD1. Trimming took 7 bases from V and 0 from J; bases not matched to a gene: 7. The CDR3 runs to 15 residues. From germline, CDR1 is MNHNS and CDR2 SASEGT. The CDR3 region has the DNA TGTGCCAGCATTGCGGACAGGCCCAGCACAGATACGCAGTATTTT. Its translation: CASIADRPSTDTQYF.

V usage is TRBV19 and J usage is TRBJ2-7; 7 nucleotides line up with TRBD1. The CDR3 has 15 residues. The ends lost 5 bases at V and 4 bases at J; junction bases unmatched: 11. In germline, CDR1 is LNHDA, CDR2 SQIVND (reference sequence). The CDR3 sequence is CASSPPTGTLYEQYF. The DNA of the CDR3 is TGTGCCAGTAGTCCCCCGACAGGGACCTTATACGAGCAGTACTTC.

V and J are TRBV5-1 and TRBJ1-3, with TRBD1 as a possible D gene (5 bases). V lost 0 bases, J lost 0 bases, and 10 bases lay in between. The CDR3 length is 16 residues. The germline gives CDR1 SGHRS, CDR2 YFSETQ. CDR3 nucleotide sequence: TGCGCCAGCAGCTTGGGGGGGGTGTTCTCTGGAAACACCATATATTTT. Translating it yields CASSLGGVFSGNTIYF.

This clone was detected a few times. The CDR3 DNA reads as TGTGCCAGCAGGAGTAAGGAATCAGGGGTTAGTGAAGCTTTCTTT. Translated: CASRSKESGVSEAFF. The chain employs TRBV6-6 and TRBJ1-1; D is possibly TRBD1 (6 bases). Trimming took 6 bases from V and 7 from J, leaving 21 bases between them. Germline CDR1 reads MNHNY; CDR2 reads SVGAGI (reference sequence). The CDR3 spans 15 residues.

The rearrangement links TRBV2 to TRBJ2-6; 9 bases are shared with TRBD1. The CDR3 is 16 amino acids. V lost 6 bases and J lost 3; bases outside the gene matches: 6. CDR1 and CDR2 from the germline V gene are SNHLY and FYNNEI. The CDR3 region has the DNA TGTGCCAGCAGGGGGACAGGGCTTGGTGGGGCCAACGTCCTGACTTTC. Translation: CASRGTGLGGANVLTF.

The rearrangement uses TRBV5-4 and TRBJ1-2; no reliable D call. CDR3 length: 14 residues. The germline V gene has CDR1 SGHNT and CDR2 YYREEE (reference sequence). Between the trimmed V and J ends, which lost 2 bases and 4 bases, there was a span of 12 bases. The CDR3 DNA is TGTGCCAGCAGCTTCGAACGGGAGGGCTATGGCTACACCTTC. This sequence encodes CASSFEREGYGYTF.

The V gene is TRBV6-1, the J gene TRBJ2-1; TRBD1 matches at 8 bases. Germline V CDR1 and CDR2: MNHNS, SASEGT. The junction had 3 bases not matched to a gene; V was cut back by 6 bases and J by 5 bases. This CDR3 contains 13 residues. The CDR3 loop reads CASRGQGDNEQFF. The CDR3 nucleotides read TGTGCCAGCAGAGGACAGGGTGACAATGAGCAGTTCTTC.

This clone was seen a handful of times. The chain recombines TRBV19 with TRBJ2-2; TRBD2 matches at 15 bases. CDR1 is LNHDA, CDR2 SQIVND, per germline (reference sequence). The CDR3 is made up of 15 amino acids. The ends lost 7 bases at V and 9 bases at J; junction bases unmatched: 6. The CDR3 nucleotides read TGTGCCAGTAACACCGGGACTAGCGGGGGGTGGGAGCTGTTTTTT. Protein product: CASNTGTSGGWELFF.

The chain is built from TRBV7-8 and TRBJ1-2; TRBD1 matches 10 bases. The germline gives CDR1 SGHVS, CDR2 FQNEAQ. The CDR3 has 15 amino acids. J gave up 4 bases and V 5 bases, and 7 bases lay outside the gene matches. The CDR3 DNA reads as TGTGCCAGCAGCCGCGGACAGGGGGTGAGCTATGGCTACACCTTC. Residues: CASSRGQGVSYGYTF.

The V call is TRBV7-9, the J call TRBJ2-1; 12 bases align to TRBD2. This CDR3 spans 18 amino acids. The germline gives CDR1 SEHNR, CDR2 FQNEAQ (reference sequence). V lost 0 bases to trimming and J lost 7 bases; unmatched junction nucleotides: 10. The CDR3 bases are TGTGCCAGCAGCTTAGCCGGACTAGCGGGACTAGGATTGAATGAGCAGTTCTTC. Translating gives CASSLAGLAGLGLNEQFF. The full variable domain, completed using reference TRBV7-9 and TRBJ2-1, is DTGVSQNPRHKITKRGQNVTFRCDPISEHNRLYWYRQTLGQGPEFLTYFQNEAQLEKSRLLSDRFSAERPKGSFSTLEIQRTEQGDSAMYLCASSLAGLAGLGLNEQFFGPGTRLTVL.